These 25 T cell receptor beta chains were sequenced from one sample in a study of radiotherapy plus CTLA-4 blockade in lung cancer. Sequencing used immunoSEQ multiplex PCR; TCRdb keeps in-frame clones, though not all of them. The table shows 70,000 to 90,000 clones, with around 73% occurring only once. The sequencing used peripheral blood, collected from a patient treated with radiotherapy plus ipilimumab. These receptors were collected from a human donor with non-small cell lung cancer who had a complete response to radiotherapy plus ipilimumab.

This clone showed up just a few times. Other DNA sequences in this sample translate to the same CDR3. This chain joins TRBV5-1 and TRBJ1-1; a weak D match, TRBD1 (6 bases). There are 14 residues in the CDR3. The V end was cut by 0 bases, the J end by 4 bases, with 10 bases between. Germline CDR1 reads SGHRS; CDR2 reads YFSETQ. The CDR3 coding sequence is TGCGCCAGCAGCTTGGAGGGGGGTGGCACTGAAGCTTTCTTT. Residues: CASSLEGGGTEAFF.

V gene TRBV11-2 combines with J gene TRBJ2-7; unclear D gene. V was cut by 0 bases and J by 0 bases, with 9 bases left in between. The CDR3 length is 15 residues. Per germline, CDR1 SGHAT and CDR2 FQNNGV. The CDR3 sequence is CASSLEVTPSYEQYF. In DNA form, the CDR3 reads TGTGCCAGCAGCTTAGAGGTTACACCCTCCTACGAGCAGTACTTC.

The chain has TRBV11-2 and TRBJ1-2; no reliable D call. Germline CDR1 reads SGHAT; CDR2 reads FQNNGV. The length of the CDR3 is 13 residues. V lost 0 bases, J lost 2 bases, and 4 bases lay in between. The CDR3 reads CASSLDRNYGYTF. DNA of the CDR3: TGTGCCAGCAGCTTAGACAGGAACTATGGCTACACCTTC.

This rearrangement joins TRBV7-9 to TRBJ1-2; 10 nucleotides line up with TRBD1. Germline V gives CDR1 SEHNR, CDR2 FQNEAQ (reference sequence). This CDR3 spans 16 amino acids. With 5 bases clipped from V and 6 bases from J, the junction kept 12 bases outside the gene matches. CDR3 sequence: CASSHTTGTGDDGYTF. The CDR3 bases are TGTGCCAGCAGCCATACTACCGGGACAGGGGACGATGGCTACACCTTC. Based on the CDR3 plus reference TRBV7-9 and TRBJ1-2, the full variable domain is DTGVSQNPRHKITKRGQNVTFRCDPISEHNRLYWYRQTLGQGPEFLTYFQNEAQLEKSRLLSDRFSAERPKGSFSTLEIQRTEQGDSAMYLCASSHTTGTGDDGYTFGSGTRLTVV.

The rearrangement links TRBV9 to TRBJ2-2; 11 nucleotides agree with TRBD2. Germline V gives CDR1 SGDLS, CDR2 YYNGEE. J gave up 8 bases and V 0 bases, and 6 bases lay outside the gene matches. The CDR3 extends over 16 amino acids. CDR3 residues: CASSVELAGVSGELFF. In nucleotides, the CDR3 is TGTGCCAGCAGCGTAGAACTAGCGGGAGTATCTGGGGAGCTGTTTTTT.

The rearrangement joins TRBV5-4 to TRBJ1-2, with D perhaps matching TRBD1 (6 bases). The CDR3 covers 13 residues. CDR1 and CDR2 (germline): SGHNT, YYREEE (reference sequence). Trimming took off 1 base at V and 7 bases at J, with 11 bases between the two ends. The CDR3 nucleotides are TGTGCCAGCAGCTTGTTCACAGGGAGTGGCTACACCTTC. This sequence encodes CASSLFTGSGYTF.

The rearrangement joins TRBV28 to TRBJ2-7, with D unclear. V was cut by 4 bases and J by 4 bases, with 5 bases left in between. The CDR3 contains 11 residues. The germline gives CDR1 MDHEN, CDR2 SYDVKM. Here the CDR3 reads CASSSQYEQYV. CDR3 nucleotide sequence: TGTGCCAGCAGTTCCCAGTACGAGCAGTACGTC.

The gene calls are TRBV25-1 and TRBJ2-2; 8 bases match TRBD2. Looked up from germline, CDR1 is MGHDK and CDR2 is SYGVNS. With 5 bases clipped from V and 7 bases from J, the junction kept 15 bases outside the gene matches. There are 17 residues in the CDR3. CDR3 region: CASSPMESSGFGGELFF. CDR3 sequence (DNA): TGTGCCAGCAGTCCTATGGAGTCTAGCGGGTTTGGCGGGGAGCTGTTTTTT. Filled out from reference TRBV25-1 and TRBJ2-2, the complete variable domain reads EADIYQTPRYLVIGTGKKITLECSQTMGHDKMYWYQQDPGMELHLIHYSYGVNSTEKGDLSSESTVSRIRTEHFPLTLESARPSHTSQYLCASSPMESSGFGGELFFGEGSRLTVL.

This rearrangement joins TRBV5-1 to TRBJ2-3; 8 nucleotides match TRBD2. The ends lost 0 bases at V and 4 bases at J; junction bases unmatched: 7. Germline V CDR1 and CDR2: SGHRS, YFSETQ. The CDR3 consists of 16 residues. The CDR3 bases are TGCGCCAGCAGCTTGGCCAGCGGGAGTTCGGCAGATACGCAGTATTTT. It encodes CASSLASGSSADTQYF.

The CDR3 DNA is TGTGCCAGCAGCCCCGGGACAGGGGGCCGCAAGTGGAACACCGGGGAGCTGTTTTTT. It translates to CASSPGTGGRKWNTGELFF. V and J are TRBV7-9 and TRBJ2-2; 12 bases line up with TRBD1. V trimming: 5 bases; J trimming: 1 base; junction bases outside the gene matches: 11. Germline CDR1 reads SEHNR; CDR2 reads FQNEAQ (reference sequence). This CDR3 spans 19 amino acids.

The chain combines TRBV14 with TRBJ1-4; D gene uncertain. There are 14 residues in the CDR3. The V gene's germline CDR1 is SGHDN and CDR2 FVKESK. The V end was cut by 3 bases, the J end by 7 bases, with 12 bases between. The CDR3 region has the DNA TGTGCCAGCAGCCACAGAGGGTATAGTGAAAAACTGTTTTTT. It specifies CASSHRGYSEKLFF.

The chain joins TRBV10-3 to TRBJ2-1; 10 nucleotides line up with TRBD1. Germline loops: CDR1 ENHRY, CDR2 SYGVKD. J was trimmed by 2 bases and V by 6 bases; bases with no gene match: 1. The CDR3 spans 14 residues. The CDR3 DNA sequence: TGTGCCATCAGCGGGACAGGGGCCTACAATGAGCAGTTCTTC. Amino acids: CAISGTGAYNEQFF.

This clone was detected only once. J is TRBJ1-2 and V is TRBV30, with TRBD1 matching 8 bases. With 3 bases clipped from V and 3 bases from J, the junction kept 3 bases outside the gene matches. The germline V gene encodes CDR1 GTSNPN and CDR2 SVGIG (reference sequence). There are 13 residues in the CDR3. The CDR3, as DNA: TGTGCCTGGAGGCCGGACAGGGACTATGGCTACACCTTC. This sequence encodes CAWRPDRDYGYTF.

The V and J genes are TRBV18 and TRBJ2-1; 9 bases match TRBD1. The germline gives CDR1 KGHSH, CDR2 LQKENI. The CDR3 spans 17 residues. Trimming took 1 base from V and 2 from J; bases not matched to a gene: 6. The CDR3 DNA follows: TGTGCCAGCTCACCACTCGGGACAGGGTCCACCTACAATGAGCAGTTCTTC. It specifies CASSPLGTGSTYNEQFF. Full variable domain (outside the CDR3, taken from reference TRBV18 and TRBJ2-1): NAGVMQNPRHLVRRRGQEARLRCSPMKGHSHVYWYRQLPEEGLKFMVYLQKENIIDESGMPKERFSAEFPKEGPSILRIQQVVRGDSAAYFCASSPLGTGSTYNEQFFGPGTRLTVL.

V gene TRBV6-5 combines with J gene TRBJ1-5; TRBD1 might be the D (5 bases). The CDR3 has 15 residues. V was shortened by 0 bases and J by 6 bases, with 12 bases between the two germline ends. Looked up from germline, CDR1 is MNHEY and CDR2 is SVGAGI. CDR3 in amino acids: CASSYSTAIGQPQHF. The CDR3, as DNA: TGTGCCAGCAGTTACTCGACAGCTATCGGTCAGCCCCAGCATTTT.

The rearrangement uses TRBV5-1 and TRBJ2-7, with 11 bases matching TRBD1. CDR3 length equals 16 residues. The trim removed 2 bases at V and 3 bases at J, leaving 7 bases unmatched. Germline lookup yields CDR1 SGHRS and CDR2 YFSETQ. The CDR3 is CASSFAPGQGVYEQYF. CDR3 coding DNA: TGCGCCAGCAGCTTCGCACCGGGACAGGGGGTCTACGAGCAGTACTTC.

This clone has more than one count but fewer than ten. This CDR3 is CAWRGRGRGYTF. The CDR3 DNA follows: TGTGCCTGGAGAGGTCGGGGTAGGGGCTACACCTTC. V and J are TRBV30 and TRBJ1-2; D remains ambiguous. CDR1 GTSNPN and CDR2 SVGIG come from the germline V gene (reference sequence). The V end was cut by 3 bases, the J end by 8 bases, with 13 bases between. This CDR3 comprises 12 residues.

V usage is TRBV7-2 and J usage is TRBJ1-3, with no clear D. Trimming cost V 5 bases and J 0 bases, with 8 bases left between them. CDR3 length equals 14 residues. Germline CDR1 is SGHTA and CDR2 is FQGNSA. CDR3 residues: CASSLGYSGNTIYF. As DNA, the CDR3 is TGTGCCAGCAGCCTCGGTTACTCTGGAAACACCATATATTTT. Filled out from reference TRBV7-2 and TRBJ1-3, the complete variable domain reads GAGVSQSPSNKVTEKGKDVELRCDPISGHTALYWYRQSLGQGLEFLIYFQGNSAPDKSGLPSDRFSAERTGGSVSTLTIQRTQQEDSAVYLCASSLGYSGNTIYFGEGSWLTVV.

The J gene is TRBJ1-4, the V gene TRBV6-1; D unclear. Germline CDR1 reads MNHNS; CDR2 reads SASEGT. This CDR3 has 14 residues. With 1 base removed from V and 3 bases from J, the gap between germline ends came to 6 bases. The CDR3 region has the DNA TGTGCCAGCAGTGAAGGAACAGCTAATGAAAAACTGTTTTTT. Translation gives CASSEGTANEKLFF.

The chain is built from TRBV29-1 and TRBJ1-2; D ambiguous. The CDR3 contains 15 residues. Germline-derived CDR1 and CDR2 are SQVTM and ANQGSEA. Trimming removed 4 bases from V and 4 bases from J, with 19 bases in between. CDR3 nucleotides: TGCAGCGTTGTTTGGAGGACCCTTCAGGTCTATGGCTACACCTTC. This gives the protein CSVVWRTLQVYGYTF. Full variable domain (remainder filled in from reference TRBV29-1 and TRBJ1-2): SAVISQKPSRDICQRGTSLTIQCQVDSQVTMMFWYRQQPGQSLTLIATANQGSEATYESGFVIDKFPISRPNLTFSTLTVSNMSPEDSSIYLCSVVWRTLQVYGYTFGSGTRLTVV.

This chain joins TRBV19 and TRBJ1-5; D is unresolved. The CDR3 loop spans 13 amino acids. The V gene's germline CDR1 is LNHDA and CDR2 SQIVND (reference sequence). Deletions cut 3 bases from V and 3 bases from J, with 6 bases between. This CDR3 reads CASSIGFNQPQHF. DNA for the CDR3: TGTGCCAGTAGTATCGGGTTCAATCAGCCCCAGCATTTT. Together with reference TRBV19 and TRBJ1-5, the CDR3 gives the full variable domain: DGGITQSPKYLFRKEGQNVTLSCEQNLNHDAMYWYRQDPGQGLRLIYYSQIVNDFQKGDIAEGYSVSREKKESFPLTVTSAQKNPTAFYLCASSIGFNQPQHFGDGTRLSIL.

The gene calls are TRBV7-9 and TRBJ2-1, with TRBD1 matching 7 bases. The trim removed 5 bases at V and 8 bases at J, leaving 18 bases unmatched. Germline CDR1 SEHNR, CDR2 FQNEAQ (reference sequence). The CDR3 has 17 amino acids. The CDR3 DNA sequence: TGTGCCAGCAGCCCGGGGACAGCCATGGGGGTTGGGGATGAGCAGTTCTTC. This translates into CASSPGTAMGVGDEQFF.

This clone appeared a few times. This chain links TRBV5-1 with TRBJ1-6, with D possibly TRBD1 on 6 matching bases. Trimming removed 1 base at V and 0 bases at J, with 11 bases between. The CDR3 is made up of 17 amino acids. In germline, CDR1 is SGHRS, CDR2 YFSETQ. The chain's CDR3 is CASSLLGQSSYNSPLHF. Written as DNA, the CDR3 is TGCGCCAGCAGCTTGCTTGGACAGAGCTCCTATAATTCACCCCTCCACTTT.

The V and J genes are TRBV9 and TRBJ2-5, with a weak D call TRBD2 (6 bases). CDR3 length: 15 residues. Germline V gene data show CDR1 as SGDLS and CDR2 as YYNGEE. Trimming pared 4 bases from V and 5 bases from J, leaving 18 bases between. This CDR3 reads CASSSRRDLQETQYF. Written as DNA, the CDR3 is TGTGCCAGCAGCTCCCGGAGGGACCTTCAGGAGACCCAGTACTTC.

This clone was found once. The chain employs TRBV4-1 and TRBJ1-3; unclear D gene. The ends were cut back, 6 bases at V and 0 bases at J, with 12 bases in the middle. There are 15 residues in the CDR3. Germline V lookup: CDR1 MGHRA, CDR2 YSYEKL. DNA for the CDR3: TGCGCCAGCAGTTACCAGGAGCTCTCTGGAAACACCATATATTTT. It encodes CASSYQELSGNTIYF.